The entry below describes one TCR beta chain. A second PCR, run for about 6 to 12 cycles, used a sample-barcoded 5' primer plus a J-beta primer mix. TCRdb recomputed calls from the 5' RACE reads with MiXCR, one row per CDR3 protein. This table has roughly 700,000 distinct CDR3 sequences, around 25% appearing once. This sample is part of a study of blood T cells in healthy people across ages. The CDR3 loop spans 15 amino acids. Trimming left V 3 bases short and J 7 bases short, with 17 bases between. Germline assignment: CDR1 SGDLS and CDR2 YYNGEE. Separately, the same data were catalogued under a study of T cells of mothers and their children.

The sequence was collected from a boy aged 5-17 years in good health. The sequencing input was blood. The chain carries TRBV9 and TRBJ2-1; weak D call: TRBD1 (5 bases). In DNA form, the CDR3 reads TGTGCCAGCAGCGGTCCGTCCCAAGGGGTAAATGAGCAGTTCTTC. It translates to CASSGPSQGVNEQFF.